These T cell receptor beta chains were read from a single sample in a study of cytomegalovirus exposure and HLA in healthy donors. Libraries were prepared by immunoSEQ multiplex PCR; TCRdb keeps only in-frame clonotypes and omits some of them. The profile shows roughly 240,000 clones, around nine tenths of them singletons. Sequencing was carried out using PBMCs. These receptors all stem from a man aged 18 to 29 in good health and CMV-seronegative. CDR3s include the opening cysteine and the closing phenylalanine or tryptophan. The order of the fields is J gene, V gene, CDR3 protein.

TRBJ2-3 TRBV7-2 CASRLSGTDTQYF
TRBJ1-5 TRBV28 CASTRGSQPQHF
TRBJ2-2 TRBV19 CASSIEGQGPGELFF
TRBJ2-3 TRBV5-6 CASSSLSRLAHYTDTQYF
TRBJ2-5 TRBV5-1 CASSGSGDRETQYF
TRBJ2-2 TRBV9 CASSPTGNTGELFF
TRBJ2-7 TRBV11-2 CASSLGGAGEQYF
TRBJ2-7 TRBV9 CASSVGTGASYEQYF
TRBJ2-7 TRBV4-3 CASSLDSPPSEQYF
TRBJ2-3 TRBV7-2 CASSFGDRAQYF
TRBJ2-2 TRBV10-3 CATGTSNTGELFF
TRBJ2-6 TRBV18 CASSRQGAGANVLTF
TRBJ2-5 TRBV9 CASTRTGTLQETQYF
TRBJ2-7 TRBV9 CASSAGWGGTYEQYF
TRBJ1-1 TRBV25-1 CASSEFRDSREAFF
TRBJ2-1 TRBV5-5 CASSFGGENEQFF
TRBJ2-3 TRBV9 CASSETGTTDTQYF
TRBJ1-1 TRBV7-2 CASSPQRESLEAFF
TRBJ1-1 TRBV25-1 CATGTGGAEAFF
TRBJ1-6 TRBV30 CAWSVRGRDSPLHF
TRBJ2-5 TRBV6-1 CASSPSGRAKETQYF
TRBJ1-1 TRBV7-2 CASSGQANTEAFF
TRBJ2-5 TRBV5-6 CASSLGRGIGRGSTQYF
TRBJ2-5 TRBV6-5 CASKPSSGEETQYF
TRBJ1-2 TRBV16 CASSQSAGVEGYTF
TRBJ2-5 TRBV5-1 CASTRAGPQETQYF
TRBJ1-2 TRBV27 CASSLDRRDSLGYTF
TRBJ1-2 TRBV19 CASSPGRGNYGYTF
TRBJ1-6 TRBV6-1 CASWDSPFLSPLHF
TRBJ2-4 TRBV19 CASSTPLLLAKNIQYF
TRBJ2-7 TRBV30 CAWSVRGGTREQYF
TRBJ2-3 TRBV4-3 CASSHRPDRVADTQYF
TRBJ2-2 TRBV7-7 CASSFSKNTGELFF
TRBJ1-1 TRBV4-3 CASSRDGENEAFF
TRBJ1-1 TRBV27 CASRADWGVNTEAFF
TRBJ2-5 TRBV6-5 CASSYLSGGQETQYF
TRBJ1-5 TRBV6-6 CASREYSNQPQHF
TRBJ1-6 TRBV11-2 CASSLTGGYNSPLHF
TRBJ2-3 TRBV2 CATPISRRGTQYF
TRBJ1-4 TRBV27 CASSFGEKLFF
TRBJ1-2 TRBV27 CASTRGGSGDGYTF
TRBJ1-6 TRBV15 CATSSGVAYNSPLHF
TRBJ1-2 TRBV4-3 CASSQERGTVYGYTF
TRBJ2-7 TRBV30 CACHVYSSSYEQYF
TRBJ2-1 TRBV7-8 CASYGTVHNEQFF
TRBJ2-5 TRBV6-5 CASSYSTSGSETQYF